A single sample is the source of the 26 T cell receptor beta chains below, sequenced in a study of T-cell reconstitution after alpha-beta-depleted transplantation in children. Unique molecular identifiers tagged the TCRbeta library. MiXCR, run by TCRdb on the PCR reads, gives a single entry per CDR3 protein. The sample contains around 440,000 distinct CDR3 sequences, approximately 10% of which appear only once. The sample in question was PBMCs, obtained before TCRalphabeta/CD19-depleted stem cell transplant. The receptor source for this set is a child under 10 years old with inherited bone marrow failure, due to receive a stem cell transplant.

This clonotype was recorded many times. The chain carries TRBV3-1 and TRBJ2-7; D possibly corresponds to TRBD2 (6 bases). V lost 0 bases, J lost 3 bases, and 15 bases lay in between. CDR3 length equals 16 residues. Per the germline V gene, CDR1 is LGHDT and CDR2 is YNNKEL (reference sequence). This chain's CDR3 is CASSQDPRTSSYEQYF. In nucleotides, the CDR3 is TGTGCCAGCAGCCAAGATCCTCGTACTAGCAGCTACGAGCAGTACTTC.

The V and J genes are TRBV14 and TRBJ2-1; D might be TRBD2 (5 bases). V lost 4 bases to trimming and J lost 9 bases, with 10 bases between them. The CDR3 extends over 12 amino acids. CDR1 and CDR2 (germline): SGHDN, FVKESK. The CDR3 region has the DNA TGTGCCAGCAGCCCAGAACGGGGTGAGCAGTTCTTC. Residues: CASSPERGEQFF.

This clonotype was detected many times. The chain joins TRBV20-1 to TRBJ1-1; D possibly corresponds to TRBD1 (6 bases). The germline gives CDR1 DFQATT, CDR2 SNEGSKA (reference sequence). The CDR3 has 12 residues. V lost 0 bases and J lost 10, with 12 bases in between. CDR3 in DNA: TGCAGTGCTAGAGAAGGGGACATTAGAGCTTTCTTT. This sequence encodes CSAREGDIRAFF.

This clonotype was detected ten times or more. V is TRBV7-9 and J is TRBJ2-2; D possibly matches TRBD1 or TRBD2 (5 bases each). The CDR3 runs to 15 residues. V shed 5 bases and J shed 1 base, with 11 bases lying between them. Germline CDR1 SEHNR, CDR2 FQNEAQ (reference sequence). CDR3 protein: CASSQGRKNTGELFF. CDR3 bases: TGTGCCAGCAGCCAGGGACGGAAGAACACCGGGGAGCTGTTTTTT.

This clonotype was counted at least ten times. The chain is built from TRBV7-9 and TRBJ2-1; 11 bases line up with TRBD2. There are 17 residues in the CDR3. The V segment lost 2 bases and the J segment 0 bases; nucleotides outside the gene matches: 3. In germline, CDR1 is SEHNR, CDR2 FQNEAQ (reference sequence). Here the CDR3 reads CASSLPTSGSSYNEQFF. In nucleotides, the CDR3 is TGTGCCAGCAGCTTACCTACTAGCGGGAGCTCCTACAATGAGCAGTTCTTC.

This clonotype was observed many times. This chain uses TRBV12-3 or TRBV12-4 with TRBJ1-5; 7 nucleotides agree with TRBD1. The CDR3 consists of 16 residues. V lost 5 bases and J lost 5; bases outside the gene matches: 12. CDR3 nucleotide sequence: TGTGCCAGCAGTCCAGGGGGGTTCACAGGGGATCAGCCCCAGCATTTT. This translates into CASSPGGFTGDQPQHF.

This rearrangement joins TRBV10-3 to TRBJ2-7; TRBD2 agrees at 7 bases. The CDR3 spans 15 residues. V was pared by 4 bases and J by 3 bases, with 9 bases of the junction left unmatched. Germline assignment: CDR1 ENHRY and CDR2 SYGVKD. The CDR3 bases are TGTGCCATCAGTGGTCCCGGGACTAACCACTACGAGCAGTACTTC. It encodes CAISGPGTNHYEQYF.

This clonotype was counted at least ten times. The chain joins TRBV5-5 to TRBJ1-5; weak D call: TRBD1 (5 bases). Trimming removed 4 bases at V and 6 bases at J, with 14 bases between. CDR3 length: 14 residues. Germline-derived CDR1 and CDR2 are SGHKS and YYEKEE (reference sequence). In nucleotides, the CDR3 is TGTGCCAGCAGCACCTGGGGCGCGGGTCAGCCCCAGCATTTT. The encoded protein is CASSTWGAGQPQHF.

This clonotype was observed at least ten times. The chain couples TRBV7-8 to TRBJ2-3; D gene uncertain. The CDR3 sequence is 11 residues long. V was pared by 5 bases and J by 10 bases, with 10 bases between. Germline-derived CDR1 and CDR2 are SGHVS and FQNEAQ. CDR3 in amino acids: CASSQDMAQYF. DNA of the CDR3: TGTGCCAGCAGCCAGGATATGGCGCAGTATTTT.

This clonotype was counted many times. V and J are TRBV5-1 and TRBJ1-5, with D possibly matching TRBD1 (5 bases). Germline values: CDR1 SGHRS, CDR2 YFSETQ. V was trimmed by 1 base and J by 5 bases, leaving 19 bases between them. This CDR3 region has 17 residues. The CDR3, as DNA: TGCGCCAGCAGCTTGTTGGGGCCCGTTGGCTCCGATCAGCCCCAGCATTTT. This translates into CASSLLGPVGSDQPQHF.

This clonotype was detected a few times. The chain is built from TRBV19 and TRBJ1-5; D not certain. The V end was cut by 2 bases, the J end by 2 bases, with 4 bases between. The CDR3 totals 13 residues. Germline V lookup: CDR1 LNHDA, CDR2 SQIVND (reference sequence). The CDR3 sequence is CASSITGNQPQHF. In DNA, the CDR3 is TGTGCCAGTAGTATAACGGGCAATCAGCCCCAGCATTTT.

This clonotype was counted at least ten times. The CDR3, as DNA: TGCAGCGACCAACAGGGTGTGTTTGGCTACACCTTC. This gives the protein CSDQQGVFGYTF. The chain uses TRBV29-1 and TRBJ1-2, with a possible D match to TRBD1 (6 bases). Germline CDR1 reads SQVTM; CDR2 reads ANQGSEA. The CDR3 loop spans 12 amino acids. V was shortened by 7 bases and J by 7 bases, with 16 bases between the two germline ends.

This clonotype was recorded at least ten times. The genes are TRBV5-1 and TRBJ2-1; TRBD1 matches 9 bases. With 5 bases clipped from V and 3 bases from J, the junction kept 3 bases outside the gene matches. The CDR3 contains 14 residues. Germline assignment: CDR1 SGHRS and CDR2 YFSETQ. The CDR3 sequence is CASRETGGYNEQFF. DNA of the CDR3: TGCGCCAGCAGAGAGACAGGGGGCTACAATGAGCAGTTCTTC.

This clonotype was observed many times. This chain joins TRBV5-1 and TRBJ2-5, with D possibly matching TRBD2 (5 bases). The germline V gene encodes CDR1 SGHRS and CDR2 YFSETQ. CDR3 size: 19 residues. V dropped 0 bases and J dropped 1 base, with 22 bases sitting between them. The CDR3 DNA is TGCGCCAGCAGCTTGGGTCTGGCGGGCCGGAGTTCCCTCCAAGAGACCCAGTACTTC. Translation gives CASSLGLAGRSSLQETQYF.

This clonotype came up many times. The genes are TRBV24-1 and TRBJ2-1; no definite D call. The germline V and J ends were trimmed by 2 bases and 3 bases, with 13 bases remaining between them. CDR3 length: 16 amino acids. CDR1 KGHDR and CDR2 SFDVKD come from the germline V gene. The CDR3 protein is CATSDSSALDYNEQFF. CDR3 nucleotide sequence: TGTGCCACCAGTGATTCGAGTGCTCTGGACTACAATGAGCAGTTCTTC.

This clonotype was seen many times. The CDR3 protein is CASSVQMREEQYF. CDR3 coding DNA: TGTGCCAGCAGCGTCCAAATGCGGGAAGAGCAGTACTTC. This chain uses TRBV13 with TRBJ2-7; weak D call: TRBD2 (6 bases). The CDR3 totals 13 residues. V was pared by 5 bases and J by 7 bases, with 15 bases between. Germline lookup yields CDR1 PRHDT and CDR2 FYEKMQ (reference sequence).

This clonotype was seen more than once but under ten times. This chain joins TRBV5-1 and TRBJ2-3; TRBD2 might be the D (7 bases). CDR3 size: 16 residues. The germline V and J ends were trimmed by 0 bases and 3 bases, with 14 bases remaining between them. Germline V gene lookup returns CDR1 SGHRS and CDR2 YFSETQ. The CDR3 is CASSLAGGLLTDTQYF. DNA for the CDR3: TGCGCCAGCAGCTTGGCCGGGGGGCTCTTAACAGATACGCAGTATTTT.

This clonotype was observed a few times. The chain carries TRBV14 and TRBJ2-5; D is unresolved. Germline V lookup: CDR1 SGHDN, CDR2 FVKESK. CDR3 length: 15 residues. Trimming removed 4 bases from V and 1 base from J, with 13 bases in between. CDR3 nucleotide sequence: TGTGCCAGCAGCCCCGATGGCTACCTCCAAGAGACCCAGTACTTC. Translation: CASSPDGYLQETQYF.

This clonotype was detected only a few times. V is TRBV9 and J is TRBJ2-7; TRBD2 might be the D (6 bases). Germline V gene data show CDR1 as SGDLS and CDR2 as YYNGEE. The V end lost 4 bases, the J end lost 1 base, and 18 bases lay between the germline ends. The CDR3 length is 16 residues. CDR3 in DNA: TGTGCCAGCAGCTCAAATCCCGGGACTTCGTCCTACGAGCAGTACTTC. Translation gives CASSSNPGTSSYEQYF.

The chain carries TRBV4-1 and TRBJ1-1, with a weak D call TRBD1 (5 bases). Trimming stripped 4 bases from V and 5 bases from J, with 14 bases between. The CDR3 runs to 14 residues. Germline V lookup: CDR1 MGHRA, CDR2 YSYEKL. CDR3 in amino acids: CASSRGWGWTEAFF. The CDR3, as DNA: TGCGCCAGCAGCCGGGGGTGGGGATGGACTGAAGCTTTCTTT.

This clonotype was recorded at least ten times. This sequence joins TRBV5-1 and TRBJ2-3, with D uncertain. Germline values: CDR1 SGHRS, CDR2 YFSETQ. V shed 1 base and J shed 2 bases, with 5 bases lying between them. There are 13 residues in the CDR3. As DNA, the CDR3 is TGCGCCAGCAGCTTGACCCCCACAGATACGCAGTATTTT. It codes for CASSLTPTDTQYF.

The J gene is TRBJ2-7, the V gene TRBV7-9; D is unresolved. The V gene's germline CDR1 is SEHNR and CDR2 FQNEAQ (reference sequence). V gave up 2 bases and J gave up 6 bases, with 11 bases separating them. This CDR3 comprises 13 residues. CDR3 protein: CASSLLGNGEQYF. CDR3 DNA: TGTGCCAGCAGCTTACTCGGAAACGGCGAGCAGTACTTC.

At least ten counts were recorded for this clonotype. The rearrangement uses TRBV12-3 or TRBV12-4 and TRBJ2-2; D is undetermined. This CDR3 has 15 residues. V was trimmed by 2 bases and J by 4 bases, leaving 11 bases between them. In DNA, the CDR3 is TGTGCCAGCAGTTTACAATGGTCTGTCACCGGGGAGCTGTTTTTT. Protein sequence: CASSLQWSVTGELFF.

There are many counts of this clonotype. The V and J genes are TRBV9 and TRBJ2-2, with D possibly matching TRBD2 (5 bases). The V gene's germline CDR1 is SGDLS and CDR2 YYNGEE. The CDR3 is made up of 13 amino acids. V shed 6 bases and J shed 2 bases, with 8 bases lying between them. The CDR3 protein is CASNGINTGELFF. The CDR3 DNA reads TGTGCCAGCAACGGGATAAACACCGGGGAGCTGTTTTTT.

This clonotype appeared many times. The rearrangement links TRBV19 to TRBJ1-1; D unresolved. This CDR3 spans 14 amino acids. V was cut by 5 bases and J by 1 base, with 11 bases left in between. Germline values: CDR1 LNHDA, CDR2 SQIVND (reference sequence). The CDR3 is CASSQVKGNTEAFF. The CDR3 bases are TGTGCCAGTAGTCAGGTCAAGGGGAACACTGAAGCTTTCTTT.

There are many counts of this clonotype. This chain joins TRBV5-5 and TRBJ2-3; no firm D call. The CDR3 length is 14 residues. The V and J ends lost 0 bases and 1 base respectively, with 6 bases between them. Germline V gives CDR1 SGHKS, CDR2 YYEKEE (reference sequence). The DNA of the CDR3 is TGTGCCAGCAGCTTGGAATGGGGCACAGATACGCAGTATTTT. Protein product: CASSLEWGTDTQYF.